This TCR beta chain came from a study of T cell responses to AZD1222 COVID-19 vaccine. Some clones are missing from TCRdb's copy, which holds only in-frame ones; the method was immunoSEQ multiplex PCR. The top ten hold about 3.7% of the sample, which has around 140,000 clones, around 92% seen once. Germline CDR1 MDHEN, CDR2 SYDVKM. The CDR3 consists of 14 residues. Trimming cost V 5 bases and J 3 bases, with 10 bases left between them. The sequence derives from an adult who received the AZD1222 COVID-19 vaccine. This specimen was peripheral blood, taken 28 days after the second AZD1222 dose. This chain uses TRBV28 with TRBJ1-4, with D possibly TRBD1 on 6 matching bases. This CDR3 is CASSRQVANEKLFF. The CDR3 DNA sequence: TGTGCCAGCAGTCGACAGGTAGCTAATGAAAAACTGTTTTTT.